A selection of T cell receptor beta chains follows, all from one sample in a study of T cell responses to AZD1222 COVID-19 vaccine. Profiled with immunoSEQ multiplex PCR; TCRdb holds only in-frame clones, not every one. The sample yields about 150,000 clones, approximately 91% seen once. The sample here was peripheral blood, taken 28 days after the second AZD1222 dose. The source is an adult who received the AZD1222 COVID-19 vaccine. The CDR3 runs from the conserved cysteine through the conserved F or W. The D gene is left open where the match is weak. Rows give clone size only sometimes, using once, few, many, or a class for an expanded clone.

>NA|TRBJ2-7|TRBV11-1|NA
TGTGCCAGCGATAGGAGTAAGCAGTACTTC
CASDRSKQYF
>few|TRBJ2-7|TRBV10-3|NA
TGTGCCATCAGTGAGAGGGACTACGAGCAGTACTTC
CAISERDYEQYF
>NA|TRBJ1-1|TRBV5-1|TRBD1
TGCGCCAGCAGCCGCGGACAGGGAATTGGTGGCACTGAAGCTTTCTTT
CASSRGQGIGGTEAFF
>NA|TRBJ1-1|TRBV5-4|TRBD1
TGTGCCAGCAGCTTGGCGGTGACAGGGGTGAACACTGAAGCTTTCTTT
CASSLAVTGVNTEAFF
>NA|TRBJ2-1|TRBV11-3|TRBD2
TGTGCCAGCAGCTTAGAGGGGCTAGCGGGAGGTGAGCAGTTCTTC
CASSLEGLAGGEQFF
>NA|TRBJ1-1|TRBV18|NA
TGTGCCAGCTCAGCCCGGGAACTTAACCACGCTGAAGCTTTCTTT
CASSARELNHAEAFF
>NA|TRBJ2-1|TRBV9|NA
TGTGCCAGCAGCGCCGGGACGGGGTCCTACAATGAGCAGTTCTTC
CASSAGTGSYNEQFF
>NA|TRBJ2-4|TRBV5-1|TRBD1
TGCGCCAGCAGCTTGGGACAGGGGGACATTCAGTACTTC
CASSLGQGDIQYF
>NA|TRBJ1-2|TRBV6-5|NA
TGTGCCAGCAGTTACGGCAGCTTAGGCGGCGGCTACACCTTC
CASSYGSLGGGYTF
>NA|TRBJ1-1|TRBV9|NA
TGTGCCAGCAGCGTATCAGAGAACACTGAAGCTTTCTTT
CASSVSENTEAFF
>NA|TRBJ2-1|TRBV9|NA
TGTGCCAGCAGCCCAGGGAGCGGTGACAATGAGCAGTTCTTC
CASSPGSGDNEQFF
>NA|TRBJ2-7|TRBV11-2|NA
TGTGCCAGCAGCTTAGGGCCGGAATACGAGCAGTACTTC
CASSLGPEYEQYF
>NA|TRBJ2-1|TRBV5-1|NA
TGCGCCAGCAGCATACAGGGAAACAATGAGCAGTTCTTC
CASSIQGNNEQFF
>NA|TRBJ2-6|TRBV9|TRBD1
TGTGCCAGCAGCGGGGGACAGGGGGTAGAGTCTGGGGCCAACGTCCTGACTTTC
CASSGGQGVESGANVLTF